These 21 T cell receptor beta chains came from one sample sequenced in a study of blood T cells in healthy people across ages. Combining a sample-barcoded 5' primer with a J-beta primer mix, a second PCR ran for 7 to 11 cycles. One entry per CDR3 protein, called by TCRdb with MiXCR from the 5' RACE reads. The table lists 700,000 to 800,000 distinct CDR3 sequences, roughly 41% of them singletons. The sequenced sample was blood. These receptors all come from a woman in her fifties or sixties in good health.

This clonotype has more than one count but fewer than ten. This sequence joins TRBV7-2 and TRBJ1-6, with D possibly TRBD1 on 6 matching bases. The CDR3 consists of 14 residues. The V gene lost 6 bases and the J gene lost 4 bases, with 10 bases spanning the gap. CDR1 is SGHTA and CDR2 is FQGNSA in the germline V gene. The CDR3 protein is CASSLQGYNSPLHF. The DNA for the CDR3 is TGTGCCAGCAGTCTACAGGGTTATAATTCACCCCTCCACTTT.

The rearrangement joins TRBV6-1 to TRBJ2-2; 11 bases agree with TRBD2. The CDR3 is 19 residues long. CDR1 is MNHNS, CDR2 SASEGT, per germline. The V and J ends lost 5 bases and 1 base, in that order; junction bases with no gene match: 12. CDR3 coding DNA: TGTGCCAGCAGTCTAAAACTAGCGGGAGATCATCAGAACACCGGGGAGCTGTTTTTT. Amino acids: CASSLKLAGDHQNTGELFF.

This clonotype showed up just a few times. The chain links TRBV10-3 to TRBJ2-2; D gene unclear. In germline, CDR1 is ENHRY, CDR2 SYGVKD. This CDR3 comprises 12 residues. V was trimmed by 6 bases and J by 8 bases, leaving 10 bases between them. In nucleotides, the CDR3 is TGTGCCATCAGCAGTTTGCAGGGGGAGCTGTTTTTT. Its protein product is CAISSLQGELFF.

A note on this clonotype: A read error may account for a junction end that differs from germline. The gene calls are TRBV12-3 or TRBV12-4 and TRBJ1-1; weak D call: TRBD1 (5 bases). There are 14 residues in the CDR3. This CDR3 reads CASSLIGGNTGAFF. The CDR3 DNA is TGTGCCAGCAGTTTGATTGGGGGGAACACTGGAGCTTTCTTT.

The chain carries TRBV25-1 and TRBJ2-1; the match to TRBD1 covers 11 bases. This CDR3 comprises 16 residues. Germline CDR1 and CDR2: MGHDK and SYGVNS. V lost 3 bases, J lost 2 bases, and 3 bases stayed unmatched. The CDR3 spells CASSDPGQGAYNEQFF. The CDR3, as DNA: TGTGCCAGCAGTGACCCGGGACAGGGGGCCTACAATGAGCAGTTCTTC. Using reference TRBV25-1 and TRBJ2-1 for the parts outside the CDR3, the full variable domain is EADIYQTPRYLVIGTGKKITLECSQTMGHDKMYWYQQDPGMELHLIHYSYGVNSTEKGDLSSESTVSRIRTEHFPLTLESARPSHTSQYLCASSDPGQGAYNEQFFGPGTRLTVL.

This clonotype came up once. The chain is built from TRBV27 and TRBJ1-1; D is unclear. The germline V gene encodes CDR1 MNHEY and CDR2 SMNVEV (reference sequence). Trimming shortened V by 4 bases and J by 0 bases, and 15 bases separated the two germline ends. The CDR3 has 16 amino acids. The CDR3 DNA reads as TGTGCCAGCAGTTCTGTCCGGAGGTTGATGAACACTGAAGCTTTCTTT. Translated, it gives CASSSVRRLMNTEAFF.

The V and J genes are TRBV7-2 and TRBJ2-5, with D possibly being TRBD2 (5 bases). V lost 0 bases and J lost 10, with 9 bases in between. Germline values: CDR1 SGHTA, CDR2 FQGNSA. CDR3 length equals 12 residues. For the CDR3, the DNA is TGTGCCAGCAGCTTAGCCTCGGAGGTCCAGTACTTC. This encodes CASSLASEVQYF.

This clonotype was observed a few times. This sequence joins TRBV5-1 and TRBJ1-2, with a weak D call TRBD1 (5 bases). The CDR3 consists of 16 residues. CDR1 and CDR2 from the germline V gene are SGHRS and YFSETQ. Trimming removed 3 bases at V and 4 bases at J, with 19 bases between. The CDR3 protein is CASSSQQAFGGYGYTF. Here the CDR3 DNA reads TGCGCCAGCAGCTCCCAACAGGCTTTCGGGGGCTATGGCTACACCTTC.

This clonotype was observed a few times. This chain connects TRBV7-3 to TRBJ1-2; D remains ambiguous. Germline lookup yields CDR1 SGHTA and CDR2 FQGTGA. Trimming removed 5 bases from V and 7 bases from J, with 20 bases in between. The CDR3 has 15 amino acids. The CDR3: CASSPQPLGQRGYTF. DNA for the CDR3: TGTGCCAGCAGCCCTCAACCTCTTGGTCAGCGTGGCTACACCTTC.

V gene TRBV12-3 or TRBV12-4 combines with J gene TRBJ1-6, with D maybe TRBD1 (5 bases). V was clipped by 3 bases and J by 7 bases, with 10 bases between them. This CDR3 has 14 amino acids. CDR3 in amino acids: CASSLTDPNSPLHF. In DNA form, the CDR3 reads TGTGCCAGCAGTTTGACAGACCCAAATTCACCCCTCCACTTT.

The table lists this clonotype with many counts. J is TRBJ2-3 and V is TRBV20-1, with unresolved D. In germline, CDR1 is DFQATT, CDR2 SNEGSKA (reference sequence). Trimming removed 3 bases from V and 4 bases from J, with 8 bases in between. This CDR3 is 12 amino acids long. CDR3 region: CSASPVADTQYF. The CDR3 nucleotides are TGCAGTGCTAGCCCGGTCGCAGATACGCAGTATTTT.

This clonotype occurred a few times. The chain couples TRBV6-4 to TRBJ2-7, with D perhaps matching TRBD1 (5 bases). V was trimmed by 7 bases and J by 3 bases, leaving 13 bases between them. The CDR3 is 13 residues long. Per germline, CDR1 MRHNA and CDR2 SNTAGT. The DNA of the CDR3 is TGTGCCAGCACCGCGTCAGGGTGCTACGAGCAGTACTTC. Translation gives CASTASGCYEQYF.

The chain carries TRBV30 and TRBJ1-6, with a tentative D call TRBD1 (6 bases). This CDR3 comprises 14 residues. Trimming stripped 5 bases from V and 10 bases from J, with 18 bases between. CDR1 and CDR2 (germline): GTSNPN, SVGIG (reference sequence). Here the CDR3 reads CAWGGITGKSPLHF. The CDR3 region has the DNA TGTGCCTGGGGTGGGATCACAGGGAAATCACCCCTCCACTTT.

V usage is TRBV9 and J usage is TRBJ2-5; D gene uncertain. CDR3 length equals 14 residues. The V and J ends lost 4 bases and 0 bases respectively, with 10 bases between them. Germline V gives CDR1 SGDLS, CDR2 YYNGEE. CDR3 nucleotides: TGTGCCAGCAGCCATGATTCAGACCAAGAGACCCAGTACTTC. Protein: CASSHDSDQETQYF.

This clonotype was detected only a few times. This chain joins TRBV6-6 and TRBJ2-5; D is tentatively TRBD1 or TRBD2 (6 bases each). Germline V CDR1 and CDR2: MNHNY, SVGAGI (reference sequence). The length of the CDR3 is 16 residues. V was cut by 0 bases and J by 2 bases, with 13 bases left in between. CDR3 nucleotide sequence: TGTGCCAGCAGTTACTCTGCCGGAGGGGGGCAAGAGACCCAGTACTTC. It codes for CASSYSAGGGQETQYF.

V and J are TRBV12-3 or TRBV12-4 and TRBJ2-1; 16 positions agree with TRBD2. V dropped 6 bases and J dropped 4; count of bases not matched to a gene: 12. The length of the CDR3 is 19 residues. CDR3 sequence (DNA): TGTGCCAGCAGCTCGGAATCGGGGACTAGCGGGGGGGAGTACAATGAGCAGTTCTTC. Its protein is CASSSESGTSGGEYNEQFF.

V usage is TRBV6-2 or TRBV6-3 and J usage is TRBJ1-2; D is uncertain. The germline V and J ends were trimmed by 6 bases and 4 bases, with 6 bases remaining between them. CDR3 length equals 11 residues. Germline values: CDR1 MNHEY, CDR2 SVGEGT. In DNA, the CDR3 is TGTGCCAGCAGAGATTTCTATGGCTACACCTTC. Translation gives CASRDFYGYTF.

This clonotype was recorded a few times. The rearrangement uses TRBV4-1 and TRBJ2-5, with TRBD2 matching over 8 bases. The germline CDR1 and CDR2 sequences are MGHRA and YSYEKL. CDR3 length: 15 residues. Unmatched junction bases numbered 12, after V lost 1 base and J lost 11 bases. This CDR3 reads CASSQVDGGAGEQYF. CDR3 nucleotides: TGCGCCAGCAGCCAAGTAGACGGGGGGGCAGGTGAGCAGTACTTC.

This clonotype appeared many times. The rearrangement links TRBV28 to TRBJ2-5; 9 nucleotides agree with TRBD2. This CDR3 comprises 15 residues. J gave up 2 bases and V 5 bases, and 6 bases lay outside the gene matches. Germline CDR1 MDHEN, CDR2 SYDVKM. For the CDR3, the DNA is TGTGCCAGCAGTACCCGGACTAGCGCTCAAGAGACCCAGTACTTC. Translation: CASSTRTSAQETQYF.

V usage is TRBV29-1 and J usage is TRBJ2-7; TRBD2 matches 12 bases. CDR3 length: 15 amino acids. Germline-derived CDR1 and CDR2 are SQVTM and ANQGSEA. V dropped 2 bases and J dropped 2; count of bases not matched to a gene: 4. DNA of the CDR3: TGCAGCGTTGAAAGGGCTAGCGGGAGGGCCTACGAGCAGTACTTC. Residues: CSVERASGRAYEQYF.

This clonotype has more than one count but fewer than ten. This chain connects TRBV20-1 to TRBJ1-4, with D tentatively TRBD1 (5 bases). Germline V gives CDR1 DFQATT, CDR2 SNEGSKA (reference sequence). The CDR3 sequence is 12 residues long. V dropped 3 bases and J dropped 8 bases, with 10 bases sitting between them. CDR3 residues: CSASGAGEKLFF. The CDR3 DNA reads TGCAGTGCTAGCGGGGCGGGGGAAAAACTGTTTTTT.